This record looks at one T cell receptor (beta chain) sequence and its context. The length of the CDR3 is 17 residues. CDR1 is SGHDN, CDR2 FVKESK, per germline. With V trimmed by 3 bases and J by 3 bases, 7 bases remained unmatched. These data are taken from a study of T cell changes during pregnancy in multiple sclerosis. TCRdb's copy holds only in-frame clones and misses some; the assay was immunoSEQ multiplex PCR. The sample carries roughly 59,000 clones, 91% recorded once. The material was peripheral blood, obtained in the third trimester of pregnancy. The chain carries TRBV14 and TRBJ2-2; 10 positions agree with TRBD1. The receptor's source is a female donor in good health, enrolled as a control in a pregnancy study. CDR3 sequence: CASSHDRGQWYTGELFF. CDR3 nucleotides: TGTGCCAGCAGCCATGACAGGGGGCAATGGTACACCGGGGAGCTGTTTTTT.